These 29 T cell receptor beta chains came from one sample sequenced in a study of blood T cell repertoires in COVID-19. Clones were read by immunoSEQ multiplex PCR, and TCRdb kept only the in-frame ones, dropping some. In the table there are 310,000 or so clones, around 90% of which are singletons. Material for sequencing was PBMCs or T cells enriched from blood (not recorded which). These receptor sequences come from a woman between 18 and 29 years old who had recovered from COVID-19.

The rearrangement uses TRBV4-3 and TRBJ2-7; 9 bases are a match to TRBD2. Germline V gives CDR1 LGHNA, CDR2 YSLEER. With 0 bases clipped from V and 3 bases from J, the junction kept 12 bases outside the gene matches. CDR3 length: 18 amino acids. CDR3 loop: CASSQDFAISGGFYEQYF. CDR3 in DNA: TGCGCCAGCAGCCAAGATTTCGCTATTAGCGGGGGCTTCTACGAGCAGTACTTC.

This clone was observed many times. The genes are TRBV27 and TRBJ2-1, with 7 bases lining up with TRBD2. The trim removed 2 bases at V and 2 bases at J, leaving 0 bases unmatched. The CDR3 consists of 14 residues. CDR1 is MNHEY and CDR2 is SMNVEV in the germline V gene (reference sequence). CDR3 sequence (DNA): TGTGCCAGCAGTTTAACTAGCGCCTACAATGAGCAGTTCTTC. Its translation: CASSLTSAYNEQFF.

The V call is TRBV28, the J call TRBJ2-7; maybe TRBD2 (6 bases). Per the germline V gene, CDR1 is MDHEN and CDR2 is SYDVKM. V was trimmed by 2 bases and J by 5 bases, leaving 16 bases between them. The CDR3 sequence is 15 residues long. The CDR3, as DNA: TGTGCCAGCAGTTTAATGCAGGGAGGTAAGAACGAGCAGTACTTC. Translated: CASSLMQGGKNEQYF.

The table lists this clone with a few counts. V gene TRBV19 combines with J gene TRBJ2-5; D is ambiguous. Trimming shortened V by 3 bases and J by 2 bases, and 10 bases separated the two germline ends. This CDR3 has 14 amino acids. The germline CDR1 and CDR2 sequences are LNHDA and SQIVND (reference sequence). The CDR3, as DNA: TGTGCCAGTAGTATGTCCCCGACACAAGAGACCCAGTACTTC. It specifies CASSMSPTQETQYF. Full variable domain (outside the CDR3, taken from reference TRBV19 and TRBJ2-5): DGGITQSPKYLFRKEGQNVTLSCEQNLNHDAMYWYRQDPGQGLRLIYYSQIVNDFQKGDIAEGYSVSREKKESFPLTVTSAQKNPTAFYLCASSMSPTQETQYFGPGTRLLVL.

This clone was seen once. The V and J genes are TRBV7-9 and TRBJ1-4; weak D call: TRBD1 (5 bases). Germline V gene data show CDR1 as SEHNR and CDR2 as FQNEAQ (reference sequence). Trimming took off 7 bases at V and 8 bases at J, with 17 bases between the two ends. This CDR3 comprises 14 residues. The CDR3 spells CASTSRGLAEKLFF. The CDR3 DNA reads as TGTGCCAGCACCTCTAGGGGATTAGCCGAAAAACTGTTTTTT.

CDR3 loop: CASSLGRADSYEQYF. The CDR3, as DNA: TGTGCCAGCAGCTTAGGTCGAGCGGATTCCTACGAGCAGTACTTC. This chain uses TRBV11-1 with TRBJ2-7; D is perhaps TRBD2 (5 bases). V gave up 1 base and J gave up 1 base, with 11 bases separating them. The germline gives CDR1 SGHAT, CDR2 FQDESV (reference sequence). The CDR3 has 15 amino acids. Full variable domain (rest looked up from reference TRBV11-1 and TRBJ2-7): EAEVAQSPRYKITEKSQAVAFWCDPISGHATLYWYRQILGQGPELLVQFQDESVVDDSQLPKDRFSAERLKGVDSTLKIQPAELGDSAMYLCASSLGRADSYEQYFGPGTRLTVT.

The chain combines TRBV21-1 with TRBJ2-7; no check of the table's D call, TRBD1, against the DNA was made. TRBV21-1 is annotated as a pseudogene. This CDR3 is 17 amino acids long. The CDR3 region has the DNA TGTGCCAGCAGCAAATCATTAGTAGGTACAGGGGACAACGAGCAGTACTTC. It specifies CASSKSLVGTGDNEQYF.

The CDR3: CASSVSGLALTDTQYF. CDR3 nucleotides: TGTGCCAGCAGCGTCTCTGGACTAGCCCTAACAGATACGCAGTATTTT. The chain carries TRBV9 and TRBJ2-3, with 8 nucleotides matching TRBD2. Unmatched junction bases numbered 8, after V lost 2 bases and J lost 3 bases. The germline V gene has CDR1 SGDLS and CDR2 YYNGEE. The CDR3 contains 16 residues.

The chain has TRBV9 and TRBJ1-2; 9 bases are shared with TRBD1. This CDR3 region has 15 residues. V shed 4 bases and J 8 bases; nucleotides not matched to a gene: 12. Germline CDR1 is SGDLS and CDR2 is YYNGEE. The CDR3 here is CASSPGQGWGKGYTF. CDR3 nucleotides: TGTGCCAGCAGCCCGGGACAGGGTTGGGGGAAAGGCTACACCTTC. The full variable domain, completed using reference TRBV9 and TRBJ1-2, is DSGVTQTPKHLITATGQRVTLRCSPRSGDLSVYWYQQSLDQGLQFLIQYYNGEERAKGNILERFSAQQFPDLHSELNLSSLELGDSALYFCASSPGQGWGKGYTFGSGTRLTVV.

The genes are TRBV29-1 and TRBJ1-5; D gene uncertain. CDR1 is SQVTM and CDR2 is ANQGSEA in the germline V gene. V was cut by 4 bases and J by 5 bases, with 9 bases left in between. The CDR3 spans 12 residues. This CDR3 reads CSVVEGDQPQHF. CDR3 sequence (DNA): TGCAGCGTTGTAGAGGGAGATCAGCCCCAGCATTTT.

The V and J genes are TRBV10-3 and TRBJ2-1; 10 bases match TRBD2. V shed 6 bases, J shed 2 bases, and the junction held 4 bases outside the gene matches. CDR1 is ENHRY, CDR2 SYGVKD, per germline. There are 15 residues in the CDR3. Here the CDR3 reads CAISRTSGTYNEQFF. CDR3 sequence (DNA): TGTGCCATCAGCCGGACTAGCGGAACCTACAATGAGCAGTTCTTC.

This rearrangement joins TRBV19 to TRBJ1-2, with 7 bases matching TRBD1. Germline loops: CDR1 LNHDA, CDR2 SQIVND (reference sequence). This CDR3 comprises 14 residues. V shed 5 bases and J 6 bases; nucleotides not matched to a gene: 9. Written as DNA, the CDR3 is TGTGCCAGTAGTTATGAGACAGGGTATGATGGCTACACCTTC. It translates to CASSYETGYDGYTF.

CDR3 residues: CASSFEGGTEAFF. The CDR3, as DNA: TGTGCCAGCAGTTTTGAGGGAGGTACTGAAGCTTTCTTT. The chain has TRBV12-3 or TRBV12-4 and TRBJ1-1; D remains ambiguous. The CDR3 is 13 amino acids. With 3 bases removed from V and 5 bases from J, the gap between germline ends came to 10 bases.

The V call is TRBV6-5, the J call TRBJ1-6; 9 nucleotides match TRBD1. The CDR3 consists of 14 residues. The trim removed 6 bases at V and 4 bases at J, leaving 1 base unmatched. Germline V gene data show CDR1 as MNHEY and CDR2 as SVGAGI. In DNA form, the CDR3 reads TGTGCCAGCAGACAGGGGGCGTATAATTCACCCCTCCACTTT. This encodes CASRQGAYNSPLHF.

The chain employs TRBV7-9 and TRBJ1-6; D is possibly TRBD1 (5 bases). The CDR3 totals 15 residues. V lost 2 bases and J lost 2, with 7 bases in between. Germline V CDR1 and CDR2: SEHNR, FQNEAQ (reference sequence). This CDR3 is CASSLTGTYNSPLHF. The DNA for the CDR3 is TGTGCCAGCAGCTTAACAGGCACCTATAATTCACCCCTCCACTTT.

The chain couples TRBV14 to TRBJ1-2; D may be TRBD1 (6 bases). Trimming stripped 4 bases from V and 6 bases from J, with 15 bases between. CDR3 length: 14 amino acids. In germline, CDR1 is SGHDN, CDR2 FVKESK. The chain's CDR3 is CASSPTRQAHGYTF. CDR3 in DNA: TGTGCCAGCAGCCCGACCCGACAGGCCCATGGCTACACCTTC.

J is TRBJ1-2 and V is TRBV30, with D uncertain. The CDR3 totals 13 residues. Trimming took 4 bases from V and 6 from J, leaving 15 bases between them. Germline assignment: CDR1 GTSNPN and CDR2 SVGIG (reference sequence). The CDR3 DNA sequence: TGTGCCTGGAAACCACAGATATCGAATGGCTACACCTTC. This encodes CAWKPQISNGYTF.

This chain joins TRBV27 and TRBJ2-1; D possibly corresponds to TRBD2 (5 bases). This CDR3 is built from 15 residues. Trimming cost V 5 bases and J 0 bases, with 11 bases left between them. Germline values: CDR1 MNHEY, CDR2 SMNVEV (reference sequence). CDR3 nucleotides: TGTGCCAGCAGTATCCGGGGTAGCTCCTACAATGAGCAGTTCTTC. Protein: CASSIRGSSYNEQFF.

This chain connects TRBV5-1 to TRBJ2-7; 7 bases agree with TRBD1. The CDR3 is made up of 15 amino acids. Germline assignment: CDR1 SGHRS and CDR2 YFSETQ. Unmatched junction bases numbered 10, after V lost 0 bases and J lost 7 bases. In DNA, the CDR3 is TGCGCCAGCAGCTTGGAGACAGGGAAGGTAGGGGAGCAGTACTTC. This gives the protein CASSLETGKVGEQYF.

This chain links TRBV5-5 with TRBJ2-3; no clear D gene. V was pared by 0 bases and J by 2 bases, with 10 bases between. Germline V gene data show CDR1 as SGHKS and CDR2 as YYEKEE (reference sequence). The CDR3 is 15 amino acids. The CDR3 is CASSLGSPYTDTQYF. DNA of the CDR3: TGTGCCAGCAGCTTGGGTAGCCCCTACACAGATACGCAGTATTTT.

The chain carries TRBV5-8 and TRBJ2-5; D possibly corresponds to TRBD2 (5 bases). This CDR3 is built from 14 residues. Trimming removed 0 bases at V and 3 bases at J, with 9 bases between. Per the germline V gene, CDR1 is SGHTS and CDR2 is YDEGEE. The CDR3 sequence: CASSLVWREETQYF. CDR3 DNA sequence: TGTGCCAGCAGCTTGGTATGGCGGGAAGAGACCCAGTACTTC.

V gene TRBV7-2 combines with J gene TRBJ2-3; possible D gene TRBD1, 6 bases. Germline loops: CDR1 SGHTA, CDR2 FQGNSA. The V end was cut by 4 bases, the J end by 2 bases, with 10 bases between. The CDR3 consists of 14 residues. The CDR3 DNA follows: TGTGCCAGCAGCTACGACAGGAACACAGATACGCAGTATTTT. It specifies CASSYDRNTDTQYF.

The chain couples TRBV9 to TRBJ2-5; D gene ambiguous. Germline loops: CDR1 SGDLS, CDR2 YYNGEE. The CDR3 consists of 13 residues. Trimming pared 0 bases from V and 7 bases from J, leaving 10 bases between. The CDR3 loop is CASSVDSGATQYF. CDR3 sequence (DNA): TGTGCCAGCAGCGTAGACAGTGGCGCGACCCAGTACTTC.

V and J are TRBV2 and TRBJ1-1, with TRBD1 matching 10 bases. Germline loops: CDR1 SNHLY, CDR2 FYNNEI. CDR3 length: 17 amino acids. Unmatched junction bases numbered 7, after V lost 2 bases and J lost 1 base. The CDR3 here is CASSERWGQGQNTEAFF. The CDR3 DNA reads as TGTGCCAGCAGTGAACGGTGGGGACAGGGGCAGAACACTGAAGCTTTCTTT.

This clone was observed a few times. The rearrangement links TRBV28 to TRBJ1-1; TRBD1 aligns across 7 bases. This CDR3 is built from 13 residues. Unmatched junction bases numbered 13, after V lost 7 bases and J lost 11 bases. Per the germline V gene, CDR1 is MDHEN and CDR2 is SYDVKM. The chain's CDR3 is CASTGRGLGAAFF. CDR3 bases: TGTGCCAGCACTGGCAGGGGGTTGGGCGCGGCTTTCTTT.

The chain links TRBV25-1 to TRBJ2-6; D is unresolved. Trimming removed 5 bases from V and 0 bases from J, with 5 bases in between. This CDR3 region has 14 residues. Germline V gene data show CDR1 as MGHDK and CDR2 as SYGVNS. This CDR3 is CASSPVSGANVLTF. The CDR3 nucleotides are TGTGCCAGCAGTCCCGTCTCTGGGGCCAACGTCCTGACTTTC. Variable domain in full (rest from reference TRBV25-1 and TRBJ2-6): EADIYQTPRYLVIGTGKKITLECSQTMGHDKMYWYQQDPGMELHLIHYSYGVNSTEKGDLSSESTVSRIRTEHFPLTLESARPSHTSQYLCASSPVSGANVLTFGAGSRLTVL.

The chain couples TRBV6-5 to TRBJ1-5; 10 bases match TRBD1. This CDR3 is built from 14 residues. V trimming: 5 bases; J trimming: 5 bases; junction bases outside the gene matches: 3. Germline CDR1 is MNHEY and CDR2 is SVGAGI. This CDR3 is CASSPGTGDQPQHF. DNA for the CDR3: TGTGCCAGCAGTCCCGGGACAGGGGATCAGCCCCAGCATTTT.

The chain couples TRBV30 to TRBJ1-6; 11 bases line up with TRBD1. The V segment lost 2 bases and the J segment 10 bases; nucleotides outside the gene matches: 10. Germline CDR1 is GTSNPN and CDR2 is SVGIG (reference sequence). The CDR3 consists of 16 residues. The CDR3: CAWSLPGQGARSPLHF. As DNA, the CDR3 is TGTGCCTGGAGTTTACCAGGACAGGGGGCTCGGTCACCCCTCCACTTT.

This rearrangement joins TRBV19 to TRBJ2-5; maybe TRBD1 (5 bases). With 2 bases removed from V and 2 bases from J, the gap between germline ends came to 9 bases. Germline V gives CDR1 LNHDA, CDR2 SQIVND (reference sequence). This CDR3 has 14 residues. CDR3 protein: CASSIQGSQETQYF. In DNA, the CDR3 is TGTGCCAGTAGTATACAGGGTTCTCAAGAGACCCAGTACTTC.